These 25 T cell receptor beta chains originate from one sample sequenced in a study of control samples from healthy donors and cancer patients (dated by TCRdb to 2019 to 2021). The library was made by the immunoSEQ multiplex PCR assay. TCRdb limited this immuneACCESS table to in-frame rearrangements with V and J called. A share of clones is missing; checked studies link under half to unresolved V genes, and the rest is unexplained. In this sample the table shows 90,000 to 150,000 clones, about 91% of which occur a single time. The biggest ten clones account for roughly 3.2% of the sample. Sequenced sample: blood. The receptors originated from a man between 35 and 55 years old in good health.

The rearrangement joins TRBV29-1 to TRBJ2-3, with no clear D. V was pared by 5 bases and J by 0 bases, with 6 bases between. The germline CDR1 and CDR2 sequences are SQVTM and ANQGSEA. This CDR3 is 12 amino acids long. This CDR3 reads CSVSHSTDTQYF. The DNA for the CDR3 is TGCAGCGTTAGCCATAGCACAGATACGCAGTATTTT.

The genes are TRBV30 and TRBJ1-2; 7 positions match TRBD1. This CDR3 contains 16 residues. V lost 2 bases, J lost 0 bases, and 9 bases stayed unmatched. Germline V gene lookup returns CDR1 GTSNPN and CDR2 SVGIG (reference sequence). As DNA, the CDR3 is TGTGCCTGGAGTAACCCCGGACAGGCCGCTAACTATGGCTACACCTTC. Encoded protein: CAWSNPGQAANYGYTF.

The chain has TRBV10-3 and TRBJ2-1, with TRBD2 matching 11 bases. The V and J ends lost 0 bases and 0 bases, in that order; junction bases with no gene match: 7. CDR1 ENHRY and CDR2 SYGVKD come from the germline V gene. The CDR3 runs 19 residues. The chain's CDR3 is CAISESGLAEKSSYNEQFF. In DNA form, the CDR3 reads TGTGCCATCAGTGAGTCGGGACTAGCGGAAAAAAGCTCCTACAATGAGCAGTTCTTC.

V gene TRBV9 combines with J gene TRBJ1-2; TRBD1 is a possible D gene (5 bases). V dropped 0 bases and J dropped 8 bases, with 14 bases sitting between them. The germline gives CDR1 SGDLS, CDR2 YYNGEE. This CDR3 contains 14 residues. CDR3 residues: CASSVDGQWDGYTF. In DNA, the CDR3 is TGTGCCAGCAGCGTAGACGGGCAGTGGGACGGCTACACCTTC.

This CDR3 is CATSASDRGLYGYTF. The CDR3 coding sequence is TGTGCCACCTCTGCCAGTGACAGGGGGCTCTATGGCTACACCTTC. The V call is TRBV24-1, the J call TRBJ1-2; 10 bases agree with TRBD1. The CDR3 is 15 residues long. The trim removed 9 bases at V and 4 bases at J, leaving 10 bases unmatched. Germline V gene sequence: CDR1 KGHDR, CDR2 SFDVKD.

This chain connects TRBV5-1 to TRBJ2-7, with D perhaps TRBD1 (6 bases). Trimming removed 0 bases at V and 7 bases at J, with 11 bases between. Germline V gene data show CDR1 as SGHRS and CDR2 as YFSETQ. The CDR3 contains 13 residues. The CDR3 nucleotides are TGCGCCAGCAGCTTGGTCAGGGGTGGGGAGCAGTACTTC. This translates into CASSLVRGGEQYF.

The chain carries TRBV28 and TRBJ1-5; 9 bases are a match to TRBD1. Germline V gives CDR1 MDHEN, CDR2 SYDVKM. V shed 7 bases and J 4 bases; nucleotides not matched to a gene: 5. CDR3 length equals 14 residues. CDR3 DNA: TGTGCCAGCATGACAGGGGGGAAGAATCAGCCCCAGCATTTT. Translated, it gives CASMTGGKNQPQHF. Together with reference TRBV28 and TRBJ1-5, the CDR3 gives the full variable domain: DVKVTQSSRYLVKRTGEKVFLECVQDMDHENMFWYRQDPGLGLRLIYFSYDVKMKEKGDIPEGYSVSREKKERFSLILESASTNQTSMYLCASMTGGKNQPQHFGDGTRLSIL.

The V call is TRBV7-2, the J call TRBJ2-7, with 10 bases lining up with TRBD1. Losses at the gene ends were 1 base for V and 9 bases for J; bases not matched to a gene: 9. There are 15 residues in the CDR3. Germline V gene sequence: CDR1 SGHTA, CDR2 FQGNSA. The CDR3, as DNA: TGTGCCAGCAGCTTAGGGGGACAGGGGAGAACGTCGCAGTACTTC. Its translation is CASSLGGQGRTSQYF.

CDR3 sequence reads: CASSSTGFNTEAFF. The CDR3 DNA reads TGTGCCAGCAGCTCGACAGGCTTTAACACTGAAGCTTTCTTT. The V gene is TRBV6-2 or TRBV6-3, the J gene TRBJ1-1; D may be TRBD1 (6 bases). Trimming stripped 6 bases from V and 2 bases from J, with 13 bases between. This CDR3 is built from 14 residues. The germline V gene encodes CDR1 MNHEY and CDR2 SVGEGT.

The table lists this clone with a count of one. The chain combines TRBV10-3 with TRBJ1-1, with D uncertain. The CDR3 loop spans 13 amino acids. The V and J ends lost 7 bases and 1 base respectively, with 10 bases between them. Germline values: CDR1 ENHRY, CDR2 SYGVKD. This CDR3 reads CAIIEGPNTEAFF. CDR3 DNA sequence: TGTGCCATCATAGAGGGCCCGAACACTGAAGCTTTCTTT.

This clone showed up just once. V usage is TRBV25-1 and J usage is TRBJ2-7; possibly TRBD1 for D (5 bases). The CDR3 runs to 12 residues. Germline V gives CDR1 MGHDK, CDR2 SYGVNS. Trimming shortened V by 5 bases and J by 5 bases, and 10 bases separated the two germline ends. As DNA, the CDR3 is TGTGCCAGCAGTTCTCAGGGAAACGAGCAGTACTTC. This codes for CASSSQGNEQYF.

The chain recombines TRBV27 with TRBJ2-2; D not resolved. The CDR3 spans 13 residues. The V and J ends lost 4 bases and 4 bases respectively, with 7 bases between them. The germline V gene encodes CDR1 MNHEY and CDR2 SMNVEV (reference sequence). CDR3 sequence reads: CASSWHFTGELFF. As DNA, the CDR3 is TGTGCCAGCAGTTGGCACTTCACCGGGGAGCTGTTTTTT.

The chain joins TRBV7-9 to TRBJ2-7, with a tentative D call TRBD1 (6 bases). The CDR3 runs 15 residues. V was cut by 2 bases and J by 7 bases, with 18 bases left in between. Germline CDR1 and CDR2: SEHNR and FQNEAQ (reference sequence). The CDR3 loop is CASSLTTGQGGEQYF. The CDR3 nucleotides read TGTGCCAGCAGCTTAACGACCGGTCAAGGGGGTGAGCAGTACTTC. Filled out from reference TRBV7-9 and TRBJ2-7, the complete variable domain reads DTGVSQNPRHKITKRGQNVTFRCDPISEHNRLYWYRQTLGQGPEFLTYFQNEAQLEKSRLLSDRFSAERPKGSFSTLEIQRTEQGDSAMYLCASSLTTGQGGEQYFGPGTRLTVT.

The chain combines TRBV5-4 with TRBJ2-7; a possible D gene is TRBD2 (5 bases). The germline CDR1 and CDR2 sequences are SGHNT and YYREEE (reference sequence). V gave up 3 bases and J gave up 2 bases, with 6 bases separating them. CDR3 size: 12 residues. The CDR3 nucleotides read TGTGCCAGCAGCTCCGGGACCTACGAGCAGTACTTC. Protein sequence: CASSSGTYEQYF. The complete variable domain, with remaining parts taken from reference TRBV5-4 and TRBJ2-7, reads ETGVTQSPTHLIKTRGQQVTLRCSSQSGHNTVSWYQQALGQGPQFIFQYYREEENGRGNFPPRFSGLQFPNYSSELNVNALELDDSALYLCASSSGTYEQYFGPGTRLTVT.

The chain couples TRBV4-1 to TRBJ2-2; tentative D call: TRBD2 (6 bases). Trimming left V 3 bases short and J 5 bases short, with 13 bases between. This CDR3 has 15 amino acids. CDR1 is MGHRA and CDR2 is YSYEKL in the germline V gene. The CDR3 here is CASSHGGLRTGELFF. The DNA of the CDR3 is TGCGCCAGCAGCCACGGGGGACTCAGAACCGGGGAGCTGTTTTTT.

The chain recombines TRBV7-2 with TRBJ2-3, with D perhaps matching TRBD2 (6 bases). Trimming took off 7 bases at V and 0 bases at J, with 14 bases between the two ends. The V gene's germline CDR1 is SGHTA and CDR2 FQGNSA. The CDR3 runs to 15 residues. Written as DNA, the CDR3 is TGTGCCAGCACCCTTGGGACTTATAGCACAGATACGCAGTATTTT. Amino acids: CASTLGTYSTDTQYF.

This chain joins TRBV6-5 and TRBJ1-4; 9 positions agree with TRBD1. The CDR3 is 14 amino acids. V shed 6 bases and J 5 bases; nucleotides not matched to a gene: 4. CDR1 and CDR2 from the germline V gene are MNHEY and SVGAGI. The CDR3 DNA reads TGTGCCAGCAGGACTGGGACAGGGAATGAAAAACTGTTTTTT. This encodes CASRTGTGNEKLFF.

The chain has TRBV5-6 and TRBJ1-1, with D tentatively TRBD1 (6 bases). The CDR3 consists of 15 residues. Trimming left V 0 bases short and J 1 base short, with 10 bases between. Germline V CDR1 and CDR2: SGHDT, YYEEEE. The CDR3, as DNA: TGTGCCAGCAGCTTGGCTGACAGGCCGAACACTGAAGCTTTCTTT. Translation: CASSLADRPNTEAFF.

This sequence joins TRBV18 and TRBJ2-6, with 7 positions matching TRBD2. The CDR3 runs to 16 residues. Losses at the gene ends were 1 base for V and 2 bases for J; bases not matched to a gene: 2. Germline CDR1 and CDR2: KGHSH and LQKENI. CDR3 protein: CASSPLGGTGANVLTF. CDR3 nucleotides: TGTGCCAGCTCACCACTGGGGGGGACTGGGGCCAACGTCCTGACTTTC.

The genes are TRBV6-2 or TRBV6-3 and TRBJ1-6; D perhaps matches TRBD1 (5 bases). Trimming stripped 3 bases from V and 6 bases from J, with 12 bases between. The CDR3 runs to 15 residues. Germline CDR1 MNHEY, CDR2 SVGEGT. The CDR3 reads CASSYSGTVNSPLHF. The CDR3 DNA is TGTGCCAGCAGTTATTCCGGGACGGTTAATTCACCCCTCCACTTT.

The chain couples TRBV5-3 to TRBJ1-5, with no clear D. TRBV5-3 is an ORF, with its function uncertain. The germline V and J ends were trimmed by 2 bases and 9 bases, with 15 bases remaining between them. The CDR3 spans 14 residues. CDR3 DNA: TGTGCCAGAAGCTTCCCCGTGAGGGATCGGCCCCAGCATTTT. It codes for CARSFPVRDRPQHF.

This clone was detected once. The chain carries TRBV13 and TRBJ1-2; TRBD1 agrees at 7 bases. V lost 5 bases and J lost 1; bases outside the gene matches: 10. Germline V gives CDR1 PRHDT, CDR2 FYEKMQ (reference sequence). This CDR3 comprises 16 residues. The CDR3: CASSQGGSRSNYGYTF. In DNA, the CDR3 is TGTGCCAGCAGCCAGGGGGGCTCGCGAAGTAACTATGGCTACACCTTC.

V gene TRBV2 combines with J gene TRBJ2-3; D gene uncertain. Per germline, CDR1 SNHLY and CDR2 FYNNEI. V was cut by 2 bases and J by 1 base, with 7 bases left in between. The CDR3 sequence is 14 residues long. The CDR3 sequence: CASSESRRTDTQYF. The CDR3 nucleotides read TGTGCCAGCAGTGAATCGAGGCGCACAGATACGCAGTATTTT.

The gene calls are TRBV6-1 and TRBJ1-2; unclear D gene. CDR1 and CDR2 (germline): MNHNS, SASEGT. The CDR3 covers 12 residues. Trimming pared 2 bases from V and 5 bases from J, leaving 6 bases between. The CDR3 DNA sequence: TGTGCCAGCAGTGAACTGGCTTATGGCTACACCTTC. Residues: CASSELAYGYTF.

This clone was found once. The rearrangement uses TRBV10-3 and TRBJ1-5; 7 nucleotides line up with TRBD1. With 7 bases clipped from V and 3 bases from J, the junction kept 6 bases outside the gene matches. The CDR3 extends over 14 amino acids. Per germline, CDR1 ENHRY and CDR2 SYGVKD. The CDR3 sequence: CAIIRDRPNQPQHF. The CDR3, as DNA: TGTGCCATCATTAGGGACAGACCCAATCAGCCCCAGCATTTT.